The rows below give T cell receptor beta chains drawn from one sample of a study of graft-versus-host responses after intestinal transplantation. Profiling relied on immunoSEQ multiplex PCR, and the TCRdb table lists in-frame clones only, not all of them. Of roughly 70,000 clones listed, nearly 85% are singletons. Their antigens remain unidentified. The starting material was unstimulated CD4+ T cells sorted from spleen or lymph node cells, obtained before transplant. These receptors were obtained from a human donor who was the organ donor for an intestinal transplant. Each CDR3 is given with its conserved first and last residue. D genes are given only for firm matches. Clone size appears in some rows only: once, few, many, or a class for an expanded clone.

TRBV5-1,TRBJ1-3,NA,NA,TGCGCCAGCAGCTTGGGGACACCTGGAAACACCATATATTTT,CASSLGTPGNTIYF
TRBV7-2,TRBJ1-6,NA,NA,TGTGCCAGCAGCCGAAGGAGTTCACCCCTCCACTTT,CASSRRSSPLHF
TRBV5-1,TRBJ2-1,TRBD1,NA,TGCGCCAGCACCCGCCGACAGGGTGGCGGCAATGAGCAGTTCTTC,CASTRRQGGGNEQFF
TRBV5-1,TRBJ1-6,TRBD1,NA,TGCGCCAGCAGCTGGGGACAGAGCTCCTATAATTCACCCCTCCACTTT,CASSWGQSSYNSPLHF
TRBV5-4,TRBJ2-1,TRBD1,NA,TGTGCCAGCAGCCTTGACAGGGGATCCTACAATGAGCAGTTCTTC,CASSLDRGSYNEQFF
TRBV5-1,TRBJ1-1,TRBD1,NA,TGCGCCAGCAGCTTGGCGGGGACAGGCCAGATGAACACTGAAGCTTTCTTT,CASSLAGTGQMNTEAFF
TRBV9,TRBJ2-5,TRBD2,NA,TGTGCCAGCAGCGTAGCGGGGGGGCTAGAGACCCAGTACTTC,CASSVAGGLETQYF
TRBV5-4,TRBJ2-3,TRBD2,once,TGTGCCAGCAGCTTTGACCGGGGGGTGTTGTCAGATACGCAGTATTTT,CASSFDRGVLSDTQYF
TRBV4-3,TRBJ1-2,NA,NA,TGCGCCAGCAGCCAAGTCGGTCAGGCAGCTAACTATGGCTACACCTTC,CASSQVGQAANYGYTF
TRBV7-2,TRBJ1-6,TRBD1,NA,TGTGCCAGCAGCTTATTTGCCGGGACAGGTAATTCACCCCTCCACTTT,CASSLFAGTGNSPLHF
TRBV27,TRBJ2-5,TRBD2,NA,TGTGCCAGCAGTTTATCACTAGCGGGGGATGGAGAGACCCAGTACTTC,CASSLSLAGDGETQYF
TRBV28,TRBJ1-2,TRBD1,NA,TGTGCCAGCAGTTTCCAGGGGGCGGATGGCTACACCTTC,CASSFQGADGYTF
TRBV5-1,TRBJ2-5,NA,NA,TGCGCCAGCAGCTTGGTGGCTAGTTGGGAGACCCAGTACTTC,CASSLVASWETQYF